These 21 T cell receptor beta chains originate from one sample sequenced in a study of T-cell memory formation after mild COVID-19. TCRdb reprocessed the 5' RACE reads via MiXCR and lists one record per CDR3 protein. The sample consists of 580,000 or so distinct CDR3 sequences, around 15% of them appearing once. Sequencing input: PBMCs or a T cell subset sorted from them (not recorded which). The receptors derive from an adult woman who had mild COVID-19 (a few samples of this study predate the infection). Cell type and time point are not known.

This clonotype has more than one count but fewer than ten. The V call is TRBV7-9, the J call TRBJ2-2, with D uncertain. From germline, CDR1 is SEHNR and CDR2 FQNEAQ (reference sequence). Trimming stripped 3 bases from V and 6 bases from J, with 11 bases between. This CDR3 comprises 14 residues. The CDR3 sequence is CASSFRAHAGELFF. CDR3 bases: TGTGCCAGCAGCTTCCGGGCCCACGCCGGGGAGCTGTTTTTT.

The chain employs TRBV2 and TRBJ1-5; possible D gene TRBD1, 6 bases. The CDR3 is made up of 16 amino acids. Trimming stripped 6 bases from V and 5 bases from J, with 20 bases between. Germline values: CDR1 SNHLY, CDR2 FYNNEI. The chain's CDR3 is CASREPQGRQDQPQHF. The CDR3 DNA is TGTGCCAGCAGGGAACCACAGGGTAGACAGGATCAGCCCCAGCATTTT.

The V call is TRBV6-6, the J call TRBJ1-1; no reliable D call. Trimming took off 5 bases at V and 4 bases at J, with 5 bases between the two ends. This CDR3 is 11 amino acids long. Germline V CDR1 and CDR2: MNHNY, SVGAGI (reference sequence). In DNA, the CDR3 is TGTGCCAGCAGTCCGCCCACTGAAGCTTTCTTT. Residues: CASSPPTEAFF.

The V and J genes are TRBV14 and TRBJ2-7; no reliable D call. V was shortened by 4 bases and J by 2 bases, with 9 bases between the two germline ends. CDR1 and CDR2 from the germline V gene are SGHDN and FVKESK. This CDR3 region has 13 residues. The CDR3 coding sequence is TGTGCCAGCAGCCCAGAAAATCCCTACGAGCAGTACTTC. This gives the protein CASSPENPYEQYF.

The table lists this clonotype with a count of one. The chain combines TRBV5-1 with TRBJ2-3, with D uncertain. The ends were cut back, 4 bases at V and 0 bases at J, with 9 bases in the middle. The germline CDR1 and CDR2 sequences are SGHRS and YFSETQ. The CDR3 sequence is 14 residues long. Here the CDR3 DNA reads TGCGCCAGCAGCCAACCAGGAAGCACAGATACGCAGTATTTT. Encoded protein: CASSQPGSTDTQYF.

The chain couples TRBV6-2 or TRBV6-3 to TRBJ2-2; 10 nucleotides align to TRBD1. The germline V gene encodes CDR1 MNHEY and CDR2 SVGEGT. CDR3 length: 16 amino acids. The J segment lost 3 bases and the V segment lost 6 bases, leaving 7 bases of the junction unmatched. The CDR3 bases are TGTGCCAGCAGAACGGGACAGGGGACCTACACCGGGGAGCTGTTTTTT. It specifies CASRTGQGTYTGELFF.

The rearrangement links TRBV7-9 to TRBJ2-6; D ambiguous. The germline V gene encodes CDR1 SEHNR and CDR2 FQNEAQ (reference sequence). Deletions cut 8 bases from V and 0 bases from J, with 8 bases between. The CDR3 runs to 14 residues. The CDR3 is CASPPPSGANVLTF. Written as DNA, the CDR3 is TGTGCCAGCCCCCCCCCCTCTGGGGCCAACGTCCTGACTTTC. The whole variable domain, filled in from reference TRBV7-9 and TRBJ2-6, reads DTGVSQNPRHKITKRGQNVTFRCDPISEHNRLYWYRQTLGQGPEFLTYFQNEAQLEKSRLLSDRFSAERPKGSFSTLEIQRTEQGDSAMYLCASPPPSGANVLTFGAGSRLTVL.

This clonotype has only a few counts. The CDR3 DNA reads as TGTGCCAGCAGTGATGCCCAGACAGGGGCCAATGAGCAGTTCTTC. Protein sequence: CASSDAQTGANEQFF. The V gene is TRBV2, the J gene TRBJ2-1; 8 bases agree with TRBD1. Per the germline V gene, CDR1 is SNHLY and CDR2 is FYNNEI. Trimming cost V 3 bases and J 6 bases; bases outside gene matches: 7. This CDR3 has 15 amino acids.

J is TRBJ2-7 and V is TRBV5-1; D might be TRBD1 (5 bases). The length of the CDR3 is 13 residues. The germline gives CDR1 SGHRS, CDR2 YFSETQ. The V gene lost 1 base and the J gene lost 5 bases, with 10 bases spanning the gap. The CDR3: CASSLLTAHEQYF. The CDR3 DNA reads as TGCGCCAGCAGCTTGCTGACAGCCCACGAGCAGTACTTC.

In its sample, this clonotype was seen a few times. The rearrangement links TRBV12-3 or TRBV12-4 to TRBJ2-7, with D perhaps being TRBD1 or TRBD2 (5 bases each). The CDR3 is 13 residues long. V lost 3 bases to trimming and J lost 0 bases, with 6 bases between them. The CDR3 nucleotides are TGTGCCAGCAGTTTCGGGGCCTCCTACGAGCAGTACTTC. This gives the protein CASSFGASYEQYF.

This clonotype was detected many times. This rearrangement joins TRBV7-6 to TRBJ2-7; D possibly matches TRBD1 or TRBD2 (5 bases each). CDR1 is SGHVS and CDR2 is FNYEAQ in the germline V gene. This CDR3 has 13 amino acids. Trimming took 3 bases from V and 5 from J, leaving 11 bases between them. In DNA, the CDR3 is TGTGCCAGCAGCTTTGGGGGAAAGGACGAGCAGTACTTC. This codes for CASSFGGKDEQYF.

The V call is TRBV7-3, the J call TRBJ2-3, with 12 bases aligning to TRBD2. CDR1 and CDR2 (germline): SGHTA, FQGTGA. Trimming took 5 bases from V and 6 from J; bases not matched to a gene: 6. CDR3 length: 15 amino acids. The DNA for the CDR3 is TGTGCCAGCAGCGCCACTAGCGGGGGGTGGGATACGCAGTATTTT. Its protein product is CASSATSGGWDTQYF.

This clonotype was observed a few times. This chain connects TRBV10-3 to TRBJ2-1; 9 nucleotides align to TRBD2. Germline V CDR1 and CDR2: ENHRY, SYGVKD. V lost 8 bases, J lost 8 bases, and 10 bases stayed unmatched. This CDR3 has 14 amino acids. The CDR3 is CAIGPAGGRDEQFF. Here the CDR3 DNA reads TGTGCCATCGGTCCAGCGGGGGGTAGGGATGAGCAGTTCTTC.

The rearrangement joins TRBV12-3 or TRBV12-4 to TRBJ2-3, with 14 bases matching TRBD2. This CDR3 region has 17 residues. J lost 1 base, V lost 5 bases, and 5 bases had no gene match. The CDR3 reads CASSAPGLAGGTDTQYF. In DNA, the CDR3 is TGTGCCAGCAGTGCTCCGGGACTAGCGGGGGGCACAGATACGCAGTATTTT.

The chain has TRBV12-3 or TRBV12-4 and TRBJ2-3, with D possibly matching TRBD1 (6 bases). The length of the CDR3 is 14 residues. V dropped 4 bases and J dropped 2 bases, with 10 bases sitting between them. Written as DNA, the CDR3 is TGTGCCAGCAGTTCACAGGGAGACACAGATACGCAGTATTTT. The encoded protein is CASSSQGDTDTQYF.

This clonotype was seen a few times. The CDR3 reads CASSLIQGSGRNEQFF. DNA for the CDR3: TGTGCCAGCAGTTTGATTCAGGGGAGCGGTCGGAATGAGCAGTTCTTC. This chain uses TRBV12-3 or TRBV12-4 with TRBJ2-1, with a tentative D call TRBD1 (6 bases). V gave up 3 bases and J gave up 7 bases, with 19 bases separating them. This CDR3 region has 16 residues.

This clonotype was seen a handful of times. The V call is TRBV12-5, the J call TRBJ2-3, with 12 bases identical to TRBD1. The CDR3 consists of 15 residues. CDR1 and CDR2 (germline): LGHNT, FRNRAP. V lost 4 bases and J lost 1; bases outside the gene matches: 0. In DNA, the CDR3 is TGTGCTAGTGGTTGGGACAGGGGGCGCACAGATACGCAGTATTTT. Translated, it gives CASGWDRGRTDTQYF.

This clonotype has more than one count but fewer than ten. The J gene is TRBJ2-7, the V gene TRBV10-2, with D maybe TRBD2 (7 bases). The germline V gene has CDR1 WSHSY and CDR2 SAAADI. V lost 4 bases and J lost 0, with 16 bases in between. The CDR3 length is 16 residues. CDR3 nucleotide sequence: TGCGCCAGCAGTGGTGGGGGGGCAGGGAGCTCCTACGAGCAGTACTTC. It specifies CASSGGGAGSSYEQYF.

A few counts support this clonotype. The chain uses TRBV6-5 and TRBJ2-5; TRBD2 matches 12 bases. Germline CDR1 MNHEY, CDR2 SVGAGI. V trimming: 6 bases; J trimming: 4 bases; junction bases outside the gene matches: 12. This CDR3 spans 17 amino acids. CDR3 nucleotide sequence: TGTGCCAGCAGCGACCAACGGACTAGCGGGATCGGAGAGACCCAGTACTTC. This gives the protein CASSDQRTSGIGETQYF.

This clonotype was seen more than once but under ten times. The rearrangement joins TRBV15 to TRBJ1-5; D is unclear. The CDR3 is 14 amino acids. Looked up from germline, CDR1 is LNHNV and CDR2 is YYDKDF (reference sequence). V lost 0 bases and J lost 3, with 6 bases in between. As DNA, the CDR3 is TGTGCCACCAGCAGAGACACAGACAATCAGCCCCAGCATTTT. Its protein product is CATSRDTDNQPQHF.

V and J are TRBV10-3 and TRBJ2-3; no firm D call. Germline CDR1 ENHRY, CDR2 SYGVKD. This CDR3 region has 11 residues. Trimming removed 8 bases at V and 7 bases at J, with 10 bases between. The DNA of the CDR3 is TGTGCCATCTCGACTCTGAATACGCAGTATTTT. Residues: CAISTLNTQYF.